This T cell receptor (beta chain) was sequenced during a study of PD-1 blockade in classical Hodgkin lymphoma. The wider study: The patients were dosed with nivolumab 3 mg/kg, infused intravenously every 2 weeks.

Per germline, CDR1 LGHNA and CDR2 YSLEER. The CDR3 length is 15 residues. Trimming cost V 6 bases and J 4 bases, with 16 bases left between them. A note on this clone: Its target is not known.

Regarding the study as a whole: Newly diagnosed and completely responding patients shared comparable baseline diversity. Newly diagnosed patients were reported to exhibit reduced baseline TCR diversity relative to healthy donors.

The patients all showed relapse after autologous stem cell transplantation, while their brentuximab vedotin exposure varied. Best overall response was complete response, partial response or progressive disease in these relapsed/refractory classical Hodgkin lymphoma patients. Sequencing was performed with immunoSEQ multiplex PCR; in TCRdb, only in-frame clones are kept and a portion is missing. The table records about 26,000 clones, around 82% of them present only once. The V and J genes are TRBV4-3 and TRBJ1-5; D unresolved. The sample consisted of peripheral blood mononuclear cells (PBMCs), taken before the second cycle of nivolumab. This clonotype was sampled from a human donor with classical Hodgkin lymphoma. CDR3 residues: CASSPSGLRNQPQHF. The CDR3 nucleotides read TGCGCCAGCAGTCCCTCCGGGCTCCGGAATCAGCCCCAGCATTTT.